This T cell receptor beta chain was retrieved from a study of cytomegalovirus exposure and HLA in healthy donors. Study-wide results and limits: There were a few CMV-associated chains whose specificity for CMV antigens was confirmed in vitro.

Worth noting for this clone: Its antigen is not known.

The PCR contained 60 Vbeta and 13 Jbeta primers. Profiled with immunoSEQ multiplex PCR; TCRdb holds only in-frame clones, not every one. The sample has under 200,000 clones; roughly 70% are singletons. The CDR3 contains 16 residues. V lost 0 bases and J lost 6; bases outside the gene matches: 6. Germline lookup yields CDR1 LGHNA and CDR2 YNFKEQ. The source is a woman in her late teens or twenties in good health and CMV-seropositive. The material sequenced was PBMCs. The J gene is TRBJ2-7, the V gene TRBV4-2; 12 nucleotides align to TRBD2. CDR3 sequence reads: CASSQDSSGGVSEQYF. The CDR3 DNA follows: TGTGCCAGCAGCCAAGATTCTAGCGGGGGGGTTTCCGAGCAGTACTTC.